These 23 T cell receptor beta chains were all obtained from the same sample, sequenced in a study of blood T cell repertoires in COVID-19. Libraries were prepared by immunoSEQ multiplex PCR; TCRdb keeps only in-frame clonotypes and omits some of them. Here the sample spans 40,000 or so clones, over 60% being singletons. Sequencing was performed on peripheral blood. The origin of the receptors is a woman in her 70s with acute or convalescent COVID-19.

Concerning this clone: The conserved phenylalanine or tryptophan is not found at the CDR3 terminus, so this likely reflects a read error. The DNA is left out, because the CDR3 cannot be placed on it with certainty; the CDR3 is given as TCRdb lists it. The chain links TRBV20-1 to TRBJ1-2. The CDR3 length equals 11 residues, ends included. Germline assignment: CDR1 DFQATT and CDR2 SNEGSKA (reference sequence). This CDR3 is CSANREFTPPL.

The rearrangement uses TRBV3-1 (or the pseudogene TRBV3-2) and TRBJ1-1; maybe TRBD1 (6 bases). The germline CDR1 and CDR2 sequences are LGHDT and YNNKEL (reference sequence). Trimming pared 5 bases from V and 5 bases from J, leaving 15 bases between. The CDR3 has 14 amino acids. The CDR3 DNA follows: TGTGCCAGCAGCTTTCGACAGGATTGGACTGAAGCTTTCTTT. Encoded protein: CASSFRQDWTEAFF.

The chain links TRBV3-1 (or the pseudogene TRBV3-2) to TRBJ1-5, with 7 positions matching TRBD1. V was pared by 5 bases and J by 5 bases, with 15 bases of the junction left unmatched. The CDR3 totals 17 residues. The germline V gene has CDR1 LGHDT and CDR2 YNNKEL (reference sequence). Written as DNA, the CDR3 is TGTGCCAGCAGCGGTTCGACAGGGTCCCACTGGTATCAGCCCCAGCATTTT. This encodes CASSGSTGSHWYQPQHF.

The V gene is TRBV12-3 or TRBV12-4, the J gene TRBJ1-5; no clear D. The CDR3 sequence is 12 residues long. V lost 6 bases and J 5 bases, leaving 8 bases between the germline ends. The CDR3 loop reads CASRNRDQPQHF. For the CDR3, the DNA is TGTGCCAGCAGAAACAGAGATCAGCCCCAGCATTTT.

J is TRBJ1-2 and V is TRBV29-1; 8 bases align to TRBD1. Germline loops: CDR1 SQVTM, CDR2 ANQGSEA. J was trimmed by 4 bases and V by 7 bases; bases with no gene match: 2. This CDR3 region has 11 residues. CDR3 in amino acids: CSADRGYGYTF. CDR3 nucleotides: TGCAGCGCTGACAGGGGCTATGGCTACACCTTC.

Only one count was recorded for this clone. The CDR3 DNA reads TGTGCCAGCAGCCAACGGGGACTAGCGGATTACGAGCAGTACTTC. Translating it yields CASSQRGLADYEQYF. The gene calls are TRBV3-1 (or the pseudogene TRBV3-2) and TRBJ2-7; 11 nucleotides line up with TRBD2. CDR3 length: 15 amino acids. The germline CDR1 and CDR2 sequences are LGHDT and YNNKEL (reference sequence). V lost 2 bases to trimming and J lost 4 bases; unmatched junction nucleotides: 4.

The rearrangement joins TRBV11-2 to TRBJ2-7; D gene uncertain. The CDR3 is 12 amino acids. CDR1 SGHAT and CDR2 FQNNGV come from the germline V gene. V was trimmed by 6 bases and J by 2 bases, leaving 8 bases between them. The CDR3 is CASRKPPYEQYF. The CDR3 DNA reads TGTGCCAGCAGAAAGCCCCCCTACGAGCAGTACTTC.

The rearrangement uses TRBV28 and TRBJ1-1, with a tentative D call TRBD1 (5 bases). The CDR3 sequence is 13 residues long. The germline gives CDR1 MDHEN, CDR2 SYDVKM. V lost 2 bases to trimming and J lost 11 bases, with 15 bases between them. The CDR3 DNA reads TGTGCCAGCAGTTTAAATCGTCAGGGTAAGGCTTTCTTT. It translates to CASSLNRQGKAFF.

This clone occurred a few times. The chain links TRBV5-1 to TRBJ2-5; the D is unclear. V lost 0 bases to trimming and J lost 4 bases, with 10 bases between them. The CDR3 loop spans 14 amino acids. Germline V CDR1 and CDR2: SGHRS, YFSETQ. CDR3: CASSLGLNRETQYF. The CDR3 DNA reads TGCGCCAGCAGCTTGGGGCTGAACCGAGAGACCCAGTACTTC.

The CDR3 DNA reads TGCGCCAGCAGCCTGCGATTGGGGCGTGGGGCCAACGTCCTGACTTTC. Encoded protein: CASSLRLGRGANVLTF. V is TRBV5-1 and J is TRBJ2-6; possible D gene TRBD1, 5 bases. Germline V lookup: CDR1 SGHRS, CDR2 YFSETQ. The CDR3 runs 16 residues. V lost 4 bases and J lost 3, with 14 bases in between.

The chain employs TRBV3-1 (or the pseudogene TRBV3-2) and TRBJ2-2, with a tentative D call TRBD1 (5 bases). Between the trimmed V and J ends, which lost 0 bases and 0 bases, there was a span of 11 bases. Germline V lookup: CDR1 LGHDT, CDR2 YNNKEL (reference sequence). The CDR3 extends over 17 amino acids. DNA for the CDR3: TGTGCCAGCAGCCAAGATCCTCCAGGGACGAACACCGGGGAGCTGTTTTTT. It is translated as CASSQDPPGTNTGELFF.

The chain joins TRBV10-3 to TRBJ1-3; D is possibly TRBD1 (5 bases). V lost 6 bases and J lost 4, with 10 bases in between. There are 13 residues in the CDR3. The germline V gene encodes CDR1 ENHRY and CDR2 SYGVKD. CDR3 sequence reads: CAISGGPGNTIYF. The CDR3 DNA reads TGTGCCATCAGCGGGGGTCCCGGAAACACCATATATTTT.

V and J are TRBV6-2 or TRBV6-3 and TRBJ2-7, with a possible D match to TRBD2 (6 bases). Looked up from germline, CDR1 is MNHEY and CDR2 is SVGEGT. The CDR3 sequence is 12 residues long. V lost 6 bases and J lost 3, with 9 bases in between. The CDR3 DNA reads TGTGCCAGCAGCCCCGGGAGCTACGAGCAGTACTTC. Translated: CASSPGSYEQYF.

The chain carries TRBV2 and TRBJ1-5; 9 bases line up with TRBD1. The ends lost 5 bases at V and 6 bases at J; junction bases unmatched: 5. The CDR3 has 14 amino acids. Germline values: CDR1 SNHLY, CDR2 FYNNEI. The CDR3 loop reads CASSLTGGAQPQHF. CDR3 sequence (DNA): TGTGCCAGCAGTCTTACAGGGGGCGCTCAGCCCCAGCATTTT. The full variable domain, completed using reference TRBV2 and TRBJ1-5, is EPEVTQTPSHQVTQMGQEVILRCVPISNHLYFYWYRQILGQKVEFLVSFYNNEISEKSEIFDDQFSVERPDGSNFTLKIRSTKLEDSAMYFCASSLTGGAQPQHFGDGTRLSIL.

This clone was recorded only once. The rearrangement links TRBV15 to TRBJ2-7; a weak D match, TRBD1 (5 bases). The germline gives CDR1 LNHNV, CDR2 YYDKDF (reference sequence). The CDR3 covers 16 residues. Trimming removed 2 bases from V and 3 bases from J, with 17 bases in between. In DNA form, the CDR3 reads TGTGCCACCAGCAGAAATATAGGGCGGCAGGGCTACGAGCAGTACTTC. It codes for CATSRNIGRQGYEQYF.

This sequence joins TRBV28 and TRBJ1-1; no clear D gene. V was cut by 3 bases and J by 2 bases, with 7 bases left in between. CDR1 and CDR2 (germline): MDHEN, SYDVKM. The CDR3 is made up of 13 amino acids. The CDR3, as DNA: TGTGCCAGCAGTTTGGCCGAAAACACTGAAGCTTTCTTT. Encoded protein: CASSLAENTEAFF. The variable domain in full, with the rest retrieved from reference TRBV28 and TRBJ1-1, is DVKVTQSSRYLVKRTGEKVFLECVQDMDHENMFWYRQDPGLGLRLIYFSYDVKMKEKGDIPEGYSVSREKKERFSLILESASTNQTSMYLCASSLAENTEAFFGQGTRLTVV.

V and J are TRBV5-8 and TRBJ1-1; D not certain. Germline lookup yields CDR1 SGHTS and CDR2 YDEGEE. The length of the CDR3 is 12 residues. Trimming left V 4 bases short and J 4 bases short, with 8 bases between. The CDR3 bases are TGTGCCAGCAGCATTCGTTCCACTGAAGCTTTCTTT. Protein sequence: CASSIRSTEAFF.

This clone was detected only a few times. This sequence joins TRBV2 and TRBJ2-6; D is uncertain. The CDR3 length is 14 residues. Trimming took 2 bases from V and 4 from J, leaving 6 bases between them. In germline, CDR1 is SNHLY, CDR2 FYNNEI. CDR3 residues: CASSEPEGANVLTF. As DNA, the CDR3 is TGTGCCAGCAGTGAACCGGAGGGGGCCAACGTCCTGACTTTC.

The chain carries TRBV7-2 and TRBJ2-7; D remains unclear. The germline gives CDR1 SGHTA, CDR2 FQGNSA. Trimming left V 8 bases short and J 0 bases short, with 8 bases between. CDR3 length: 12 residues. DNA of the CDR3: TGTGCCAGCTTGAGGAGCTCCTACGAGCAGTACTTC. Protein: CASLRSSYEQYF.

This chain joins TRBV7-9 and TRBJ2-3; D is possibly TRBD1 (5 bases). V shed 2 bases and J shed 4 bases, with 7 bases lying between them. This CDR3 has 13 amino acids. CDR1 and CDR2 from the germline V gene are SEHNR and FQNEAQ (reference sequence). CDR3 region: CASSLQGPDTQYF. Written as DNA, the CDR3 is TGTGCCAGCAGCTTACAGGGCCCAGATACGCAGTATTTT.

The CDR3 nucleotides read TGTGCCTGGAGTGTACAAATGGGGACAGGGGAGGGCTACACCTTC. Translating it yields CAWSVQMGTGEGYTF. The chain combines TRBV30 with TRBJ1-2; 10 bases are a match to TRBD1. Trimming took 0 bases from V and 8 from J; bases not matched to a gene: 9. This CDR3 comprises 15 residues. Germline V lookup: CDR1 GTSNPN, CDR2 SVGIG (reference sequence). The full variable domain, completed using reference TRBV30 and TRBJ1-2, is SQTIHQWPATLVQPVGSPLSLECTVEGTSNPNLYWYRQAAGRGLQLLFYSVGIGQISSEVPQNLSASRPQDRQFILSSKKLLLSDSGFYLCAWSVQMGTGEGYTFGSGTRLTVV.

This clone was seen a single time. The V gene is TRBV11-2, the J gene TRBJ1-2; D possibly corresponds to TRBD1 (5 bases). Trimming stripped 4 bases from V and 4 bases from J, with 13 bases between. Germline CDR1 and CDR2: SGHAT and FQNNGV. This CDR3 is built from 14 residues. The CDR3 coding sequence is TGTGCCAGCAGCTCGACCCGAACAGGCTATGGCTACACCTTC. Protein sequence: CASSSTRTGYGYTF.

The rearrangement joins TRBV7-2 to TRBJ2-1; D may be TRBD1 (5 bases). Per germline, CDR1 SGHTA and CDR2 FQGNSA. Trimming shortened V by 1 base and J by 7 bases, and 14 bases separated the two germline ends. This CDR3 is built from 15 residues. CDR3 amino acids: CASSLGGSLGNEQFF. For the CDR3, the DNA is TGTGCCAGCAGCTTAGGGGGCAGCCTGGGGAATGAGCAGTTCTTC.